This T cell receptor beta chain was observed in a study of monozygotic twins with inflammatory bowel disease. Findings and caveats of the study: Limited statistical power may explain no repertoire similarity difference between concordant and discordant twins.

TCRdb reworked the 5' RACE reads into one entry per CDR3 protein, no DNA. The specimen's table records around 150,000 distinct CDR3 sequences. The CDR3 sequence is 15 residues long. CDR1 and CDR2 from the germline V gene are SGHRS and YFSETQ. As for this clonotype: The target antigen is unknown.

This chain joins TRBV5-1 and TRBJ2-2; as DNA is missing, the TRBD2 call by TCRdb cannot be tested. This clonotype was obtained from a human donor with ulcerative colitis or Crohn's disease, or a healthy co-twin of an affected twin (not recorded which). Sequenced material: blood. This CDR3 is CASSPSGLNTGELFF.